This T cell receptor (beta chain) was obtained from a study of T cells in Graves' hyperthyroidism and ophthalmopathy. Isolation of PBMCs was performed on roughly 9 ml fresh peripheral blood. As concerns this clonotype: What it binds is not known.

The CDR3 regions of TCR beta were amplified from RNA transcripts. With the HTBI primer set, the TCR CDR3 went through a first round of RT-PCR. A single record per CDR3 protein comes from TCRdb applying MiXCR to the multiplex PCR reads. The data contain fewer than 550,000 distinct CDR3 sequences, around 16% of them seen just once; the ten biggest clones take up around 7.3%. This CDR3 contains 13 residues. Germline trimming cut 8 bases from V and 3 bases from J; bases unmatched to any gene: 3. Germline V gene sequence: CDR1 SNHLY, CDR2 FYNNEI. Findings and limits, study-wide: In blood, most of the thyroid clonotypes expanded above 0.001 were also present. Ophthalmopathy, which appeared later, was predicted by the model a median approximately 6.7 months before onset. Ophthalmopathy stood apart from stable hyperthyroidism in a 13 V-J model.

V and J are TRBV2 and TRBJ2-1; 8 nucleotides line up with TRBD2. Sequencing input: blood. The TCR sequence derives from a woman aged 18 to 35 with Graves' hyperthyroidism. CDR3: CASPGTSYNEQFF. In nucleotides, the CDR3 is TGTGCCAGCCCCGGGACTAGCTACAATGAGCAGTTCTTC.